Shown below are 23 T cell receptor beta chains from a single sample sequenced in a study of T cell responses to AZD1222 COVID-19 vaccine. Profiling relied on immunoSEQ multiplex PCR, and the TCRdb table lists in-frame clones only, not all of them. This table has more than 110,000 clones, 88% appearing once. The sequencing used peripheral blood, collected on day 0 of AZD1222 vaccination. These receptors were taken from an adult in good health.

This chain connects TRBV9 to TRBJ1-6; D is unresolved. Per the germline V gene, CDR1 is SGDLS and CDR2 is YYNGEE. Between the trimmed V and J ends, which lost 3 bases and 8 bases, there was a span of 9 bases. The CDR3 is 13 residues long. CDR3 protein: CASSGQAHSPLHF. In DNA, the CDR3 is TGTGCCAGCAGCGGGCAGGCCCATTCACCCCTCCACTTT.

CDR3 sequence (DNA): TGTGCCTGGAGTCCAGGGAACACTGAAGCTTTCTTT. Protein sequence: CAWSPGNTEAFF. The chain employs TRBV30 and TRBJ1-1; no reliable D call. Germline V lookup: CDR1 GTSNPN, CDR2 SVGIG (reference sequence). V was cut by 2 bases and J by 1 base, with 5 bases left in between. The CDR3 loop spans 12 amino acids.

The V and J genes are TRBV6-2 or TRBV6-3 and TRBJ2-3; 13 nucleotides align to TRBD2. The CDR3 has 17 residues. From germline, CDR1 is MNHEY and CDR2 SVGEGT. Trimming cost V 6 bases and J 1 base; bases outside gene matches: 7. The CDR3 region is CASSITSGRAGTDTQYF. CDR3 DNA sequence: TGTGCCAGCAGCATCACTAGCGGGAGGGCCGGCACAGATACGCAGTATTTT.

The CDR3 region has the DNA TGTGCCAGCAGTTATAAACCGCCTGGGACAGTCGAGCAGTACTTC. The encoded protein is CASSYKPPGTVEQYF. This chain joins TRBV6-2 or TRBV6-3 and TRBJ2-7, with 7 positions matching TRBD1. From germline, CDR1 is MNHEY and CDR2 SVGEGT. The CDR3 contains 15 residues. V gave up 3 bases and J gave up 6 bases; unmatched junction bases: 11.

CDR3 sequence (DNA): TGTGCCAGTAGTGCTAGCGGAGTGGGGGATGAGCAGTTCTTC. This encodes CASSASGVGDEQFF. This chain uses TRBV19 with TRBJ2-1; 7 positions agree with TRBD2. The CDR3 extends over 14 amino acids. The J segment lost 8 bases and the V segment lost 5 bases, leaving 9 bases of the junction unmatched. Germline V lookup: CDR1 LNHDA, CDR2 SQIVND (reference sequence).

The chain is built from TRBV7-9 and TRBJ2-5; D may match TRBD1 or TRBD2 (5 bases each). V lost 8 bases and J lost 4, with 17 bases in between. CDR1 is SEHNR, CDR2 FQNEAQ, per germline (reference sequence). This CDR3 spans 14 amino acids. The CDR3 DNA sequence: TGTGCCAGCGCCGCAGGGACCCTTACAGAGACCCAGTACTTC. Its translation: CASAAGTLTETQYF.

CDR3: CAWSVGLAGLNEQFF. Written as DNA, the CDR3 is TGTGCCTGGAGTGTAGGACTAGCGGGGTTGAATGAGCAGTTCTTC. The gene calls are TRBV30 and TRBJ2-1; 12 positions agree with TRBD2. Germline V gene sequence: CDR1 GTSNPN, CDR2 SVGIG (reference sequence). With V trimmed by 0 bases and J by 7 bases, 4 bases remained unmatched. This CDR3 comprises 15 residues.

This chain connects TRBV28 to TRBJ2-7; possibly TRBD1 for D (6 bases). This CDR3 is built from 14 residues. The V gene's germline CDR1 is MDHEN and CDR2 SYDVKM. The V end was cut by 6 bases, the J end by 6 bases, with 18 bases between. The CDR3 region is CASSRHQTGTEQYF. The CDR3, as DNA: TGTGCCAGCAGCAGGCACCAAACAGGGACCGAGCAGTACTTC.

The chain carries TRBV5-4 and TRBJ2-2; 11 positions match TRBD2. The length of the CDR3 is 16 residues. Germline CDR1 is SGHNT and CDR2 is YYREEE (reference sequence). The ends lost 4 bases at V and 1 base at J; junction bases unmatched: 3. The CDR3: CASSAGLAGNTGELFF. The DNA of the CDR3 is TGTGCCAGCAGCGCCGGACTAGCGGGGAACACCGGGGAGCTGTTTTTT. The variable domain in full, completed from reference TRBV5-4 and TRBJ2-2, reads ETGVTQSPTHLIKTRGQQVTLRCSSQSGHNTVSWYQQALGQGPQFIFQYYREEENGRGNFPPRFSGLQFPNYSSELNVNALELDDSALYLCASSAGLAGNTGELFFGEGSRLTVL.

The V and J genes are TRBV27 and TRBJ2-7; 10 nucleotides align to TRBD1. Germline loops: CDR1 MNHEY, CDR2 SMNVEV (reference sequence). V lost 6 bases to trimming and J lost 4 bases; unmatched junction nucleotides: 12. The CDR3 spans 16 residues. The CDR3 DNA is TGTGCCAGCAGCCCCGGGAGGGACAGGGGCGAGTACGAGCAGTACTTC. It is translated as CASSPGRDRGEYEQYF.

The chain links TRBV28 to TRBJ1-2; 8 nucleotides agree with TRBD1. V lost 6 bases to trimming and J lost 8 bases; unmatched junction nucleotides: 17. Germline V gene lookup returns CDR1 MDHEN and CDR2 SYDVKM. CDR3 length equals 16 residues. CDR3 region: CASSWGSQGALGGYTF. CDR3 DNA sequence: TGTGCCAGCAGCTGGGGGTCGCAGGGGGCATTAGGCGGCTACACCTTC.

The chain recombines TRBV12-5 with TRBJ1-5; 7 nucleotides line up with TRBD1. V trimming: 7 bases; J trimming: 8 bases; junction bases outside the gene matches: 8. CDR3 length equals 13 residues. Per the germline V gene, CDR1 is LGHNT and CDR2 is FRNRAP. The CDR3 reads CASARDSWEPQHF. In DNA form, the CDR3 reads TGTGCTAGTGCCCGGGACAGTTGGGAGCCCCAGCATTTT.

The V call is TRBV29-1, the J call TRBJ2-7, with TRBD1 as a possible D gene (6 bases). This CDR3 spans 11 amino acids. The germline V and J ends were trimmed by 5 bases and 6 bases, with 11 bases remaining between them. The germline V gene encodes CDR1 SQVTM and CDR2 ANQGSEA. In DNA, the CDR3 is TGCAGCGTTTACAGGGATCGCGAGCAGTACTTC. Its translation: CSVYRDREQYF.

The chain links TRBV7-9 to TRBJ2-7; weak D call: TRBD2 (5 bases). The germline gives CDR1 SEHNR, CDR2 FQNEAQ (reference sequence). Between the trimmed V and J ends, which lost 1 base and 5 bases, there was a span of 6 bases. CDR3 length: 12 amino acids. CDR3 in amino acids: CASSLEGDEQYF. CDR3 DNA: TGTGCCAGCAGCTTAGAGGGAGACGAGCAGTACTTC.

The V call is TRBV7-2, the J call TRBJ2-1; possible D gene TRBD1, 5 bases. V was clipped by 5 bases and J by 7 bases, with 18 bases between them. This CDR3 is built from 15 residues. Germline CDR1 and CDR2: SGHTA and FQGNSA. The CDR3: CASSPGLGLENEQFF. The CDR3 DNA is TGTGCCAGCAGCCCAGGGTTGGGCTTGGAGAATGAGCAGTTCTTC.

The CDR3 region is CASSRGGYENDGYTF. CDR3 bases: TGTGCCAGCAGCCGAGGGGGCTATGAAAATGATGGCTACACCTTC. V usage is TRBV2 and J usage is TRBJ1-2, with 7 bases matching TRBD1. CDR3 length: 15 amino acids. The trim removed 6 bases at V and 6 bases at J, leaving 13 bases unmatched. CDR1 and CDR2 (germline): SNHLY, FYNNEI. The whole variable domain, filled in from reference TRBV2 and TRBJ1-2, reads EPEVTQTPSHQVTQMGQEVILRCVPISNHLYFYWYRQILGQKVEFLVSFYNNEISEKSEIFDDQFSVERPDGSNFTLKIRSTKLEDSAMYFCASSRGGYENDGYTFGSGTRLTVV.

The chain couples TRBV10-3 to TRBJ2-5; TRBD2 matches at 11 bases. CDR3 length equals 18 residues. Unmatched junction bases numbered 11, after V lost 0 bases and J lost 5 bases. Germline values: CDR1 ENHRY, CDR2 SYGVKD. The CDR3: CAISESITSGRGTETQYF. The CDR3 coding sequence is TGTGCCATCAGTGAGTCGATAACTAGCGGGAGAGGTACGGAGACCCAGTACTTC.

The chain combines TRBV5-8 with TRBJ2-5; 9 bases are shared with TRBD1. Germline V gene lookup returns CDR1 SGHTS and CDR2 YDEGEE. The CDR3 consists of 15 residues. V gave up 3 bases and J gave up 5 bases; unmatched junction bases: 8. The CDR3 spells CASSSGQGSGETQYF. The CDR3, as DNA: TGTGCCAGCAGCTCCGGACAGGGGTCGGGGGAGACCCAGTACTTC.

The rearrangement links TRBV6-5 to TRBJ2-1, with D possibly being TRBD1 or TRBD2 (5 bases each). The germline V gene encodes CDR1 MNHEY and CDR2 SVGAGI. This CDR3 region has 14 residues. Trimming removed 7 bases from V and 7 bases from J, with 17 bases in between. The CDR3, as DNA: TGTGCCAGCACCCTCCAGAGGGCAGGGAATGAGCAGTTCTTC. Its protein product is CASTLQRAGNEQFF.

The chain employs TRBV7-7 and TRBJ2-6, with D unclear. The germline gives CDR1 SSHAT, CDR2 FNYEAQ (reference sequence). V gave up 5 bases and J gave up 0 bases, with 11 bases separating them. The CDR3 is 16 residues long. Here the CDR3 DNA reads TGTGCCAGCAGCCCCGGGTCCATCTCTGGGGCCAACGTCCTGACTTTC. The encoded protein is CASSPGSISGANVLTF. The full variable domain, in which reference TRBV7-7 and TRBJ2-6 provide the parts outside the CDR3, is GAGVSQSPRYKVTKRGQDVTLRCDPISSHATLYWYQQALGQGPEFLTYFNYEAQPDKSGLPSDRFSAERPEGSISTLTIQRTEQRDSAMYRCASSPGSISGANVLTFGAGSRLTVL.

In DNA form, the CDR3 reads TGTGCCTGGAAGAGGCAGATTAATTCACCCCTCCACTTT. This codes for CAWKRQINSPLHF. The genes are TRBV30 and TRBJ1-6, with D hard to call. V lost 4 bases and J 6 bases, leaving 10 bases between the germline ends. The CDR3 runs to 13 residues. Germline V CDR1 and CDR2: GTSNPN, SVGIG (reference sequence).

CDR3 loop: CASSERTGLNEKLFF. The CDR3, as DNA: TGCGCCAGCAGCGAGAGGACTGGCCTTAATGAAAAACTGTTTTTT. The chain recombines TRBV5-1 with TRBJ1-4, with no clear D. The CDR3 loop spans 15 amino acids. Germline assignment: CDR1 SGHRS and CDR2 YFSETQ. V was shortened by 4 bases and J by 4 bases, with 14 bases between the two germline ends.

V and J are TRBV6-5 and TRBJ1-1; 7 nucleotides align to TRBD1. V trimming: 10 bases; J trimming: 1 base; junction bases outside the gene matches: 6. From germline, CDR1 is MNHEY and CDR2 SVGAGI. The CDR3 contains 13 residues. The CDR3 coding sequence is TGTGCCACCCTCCGGACAGGGAACACTGAAGCTTTCTTT. It yields the protein CATLRTGNTEAFF.